This record looks at one T cell receptor (beta chain) sequence and its context. The clone's antigen remains unknown. No clone much larger than this one lies a single base away; base qualities are absent. Library method: the immunoSEQ multiplex PCR assay. For the multiplex PCR, a mixture combining 60 forward primers for TCR Vbeta segments and 13 reverse primers for TCR Jbeta segments was used. The CDR3 region of rearranged TCR beta genes was amplified from genomic DNA with a multiplex PCR assay. Amplified TCR beta libraries were sequenced as 87-base-pair reads on the Illumina HiSeq System. In the authors' own workflow: In a later analysis, approximately 74 million unique TCR beta chains were counted across the 500 to 850 repertoires, and roughly 11 million of these chains were shared by at least two donors. A nearest-neighbor algorithm error-corrected the raw reads and collapsed the reads into unique sequences, merging closely related sequences to remove PCR and sequencing errors. Alignment of CDR3 sequences to IMGT reference sequences was used to assign V, D and J gene segments. Each retained sequence needed at least a six-nucleotide match to both a V gene segment and a J gene segment. Rearrangements were classified as productive when the CDR3 lacked stop codons and remained in frame with V and J, and all other rearrangements were classified as non-productive. Following IMGT convention, CDR3 was defined as the stretch from the second conserved V-encoded cysteine to the conserved J-encoded phenylalanine. The earlier analysis of 500 to 750 of the donors excluded any sequence lacking an unambiguous match to a single V gene segment. An earlier analysis of 450 to 650 of the donors called V segments functional above 56.7% productive rearrangements and segregating when the between-donor standard deviation exceeded 5%. A statistical classification framework was built to diagnose cytomegalovirus status from the catalog of TCR beta chain sequences. In a later analysis, TCR nucleotide sequences were compared against IMGT/GENE-DB human TR gene sequences so that V and J genes could be assigned. In a later analysis, CDR3 sequences and most-parsimonious VDJ recombination scenarios were assigned using the TCRdist pipeline. In a later analysis, every TCR beta chain was defined by the combination of its CDR3 amino acid sequence and its V-gene family, and reads without a unique V-gene family were dropped. A later analysis removed 500 to 650 highly shared, low-generation-probability nucleotide sequences to deal with suspected cross-contamination and a sequencing artifact. For each public chain, a later analysis derived a clonal expansion index from normalized ranks of inferred template counts within each repertoire. A later analysis computed generation probabilities with a VDJ recombination model fitted to out-of-frame rearrangements, and checked the results against IGoR. In a later analysis, TCR-TCR, TCR-HLA and TCR-CMV co-occurrence was scored with hypergeometric tests, and a repertoire-size bias correction was applied to TCR pairs. In a later analysis, false discovery rates were estimated by permuting HLA or CMV assignments 20 times. In a later analysis, co-occurring TCRs were grouped using DBSCAN, and TCRdist sequence similarity was added for clustering within HLA-allele-positive subsets. Repertoires with fewer than 30,000 or more than 120,000 public chains were left out of co-occurrence clustering, as were roughly five repertoires with anomalous nucleotide sharing. TCRdb's version of the immuneACCESS table is confined to in-frame rearrangements and falls short of the full clone set. An unresolved V gene accounts for under half of the shortfall where checked; the remainder is of unknown origin. V and J calls and clone size are as listed in that table; D and trimming were resolved from the DNA. The table for this sample lists over 100,000 clones; roughly 9% of them were counted only once. The top ten clones comprise about 6.7% of the sample.

This sample is drawn from a study of cytomegalovirus exposure and HLA in healthy donors (dated by TCRdb to 2016 to 2017). Broadly, across the study: An earlier analysis of some 500 of the donors reported about 290 Gb of sequence data and roughly 110 million unique TCR beta sequences from about 180 million T cells. Using immunosequencing, the study profiled T cell repertoires from around 680 subjects and related those repertoires to cytomegalovirus serostatus. Donor age, sex, ethnicity and CMV serostatus were compiled together with the repertoire data. Across some 400 genotyped donors of the cohort, an average of approximately 240,000 unique TCR beta nucleotide sequences per donor were sequenced, and about a sixth of those sequences were non-productive. In the later analysis, no new phenotypic data were used to find candidate immune exposures; instead, reliance was placed on TCR beta sequences and their occurrence across donors. Along with the roughly 700-subject first cohort, a separate validation cohort of about 110 different subjects was used. The number of donors typed differed by locus, with about 629-640 for A, B, C, DRB1 and DQB1, more than 500 for DQA1, under 610 for DPA1, and around 450 for DPB1. A later analysis re-examined previously published TCR beta repertoires from about 700 donors and added high-resolution HLA genotyping to investigate patterns of TCR occurrence. In a later genetic analysis, genome-wide SNP genotypes for about 65% of the roughly 670 donors were used, and that subset was treated as a discovery cohort. All discovery cohort repertoires had been generated using a single sequencing platform. The genetic ancestry cluster associated with self-reported Caucasian donors included 65% to 90% of the approximately 410 genotyped donors. An early release covering roughly 640 HLA-typed donors comprised about 300 gigabases of sequencing data and roughly 85 million unique TCR sequences. An earlier analysis of several hundred of the donors used high-throughput TCR beta sequencing to judge whether each TCR beta V gene segment behaved as functional or pseudogenic. Class I and class II HLA loci were covered by the typing at four-digit resolution. The study aimed to test whether signatures of past pathogen exposure could be identified by cataloging public T cell receptors. A few DR-DQ haplotypes were treated as single units for association and clustering because of strong linkage in the cohort. To predict cytomegalovirus infection status, the study combined high-throughput TCR immunosequencing, statistical association of individual TCRs with disease status, and machine learning. Beyond this particular receptor, the publication reports: Some IMGT-functional V segments, including TRBV6-2 and TRBV6-3, could not be distinguished by the 87-base-pair reads and were therefore excluded. A further reported finding was that TCR beta sequences accurately predicted the HLA-A and HLA-B alleles for most subjects in the first cohort. Strong co-occurrence of HLA alleles, especially DR and DQ, made assigning TCR associations to individual alleles difficult. A cluster of highly shared sequence variants was judged likely to represent a technical artifact of the sequencing pipeline. Most CMV-associated TCR beta chains appeared to be HLA-restricted in a later analysis, and the HLA associations seemed to be driven largely by CMV exposure. In this cohort, only TCR beta chains were sequenced, and detectable features were limited by the absence of alpha or paired-chain data. Compared with equally common non-associated chains, HLA-associated TCR beta chains in a later analysis were more clonally expanded and had lower generation probabilities. Most TCR sequences were observed very rarely across donors, whereas some public TCRs were present in many individuals. Several of the top co-occurrence clusters appeared to be linked to parvovirus B19, influenza, CMV and Epstein-Barr virus, according to a later analysis. Specific HLA alleles were associated with 15,000 to 20,000 TCR beta sequences at a false discovery rate of 0.05 in a later analysis. Compared with the roughly 600-donor mean, donors in an Asian-associated ancestry cluster had fewer N-insertions in productive TCRs, according to a later genetic analysis. The only immune exposure information available for the cohort was CMV serostatus. The presence/absence analyses assumed that sequencing depth was roughly uniform across donors, and that assumption may not be true. Three of the identified cytomegalovirus-associated TCR beta chains were confirmed in vitro to be specific for cytomegalovirus antigens. Because HLA typing was missing for some donors at each locus, association tests included only the typed subset. An earlier analysis of roughly 570 of the donors showed that most TCR beta V segments appeared in productive rearrangements either about 87% or about 30% of the time, which broadly matched IMGT annotations. Because counts were too low, about 15 rarely observed V segments, including chromosome 9 orphons, were left out of the earlier analysis of approximately 580 of the donors. Cytomegalovirus status was reported to be diagnosed by the classifier with high specificity and sensitivity in both the original and validation cohorts. According to the authors, the approach could potentially be generalized to other disease states and immunological phenotypes. According to a later analysis, TCR association rates differed among HLA loci, with DRB1 alleles showing the most associated TCRs and HLA-C alleles showing the fewest. The study gave a list of about 160 TCR beta chains associated with cytomegalovirus. Correlated functional status among segregating V segments might reflect linkage disequilibrium, but an unknown experimental factor could not be ruled out. A later genetic analysis associated a missense DCLRE1C variant with V-gene and J-gene trimming of TCR beta chains, and an independent cohort replicated the association.

In total, about 650 healthy bone marrow donors made up the cohort. At the time of sampling, every cohort member was nominally healthy, though immune exposures that went unrecorded were likely present. The donor tested CMV seropositive, placing the donor among the approximately 310 seropositive members of the cohort. A peripheral blood sample was provided by each donor, and peripheral blood mononuclear cells were used for TCR beta sequencing. Genomic DNA extraction from the blood cell samples was performed with the Qiagen DNeasy Blood Extraction Kit. CDR1 SGHVS and CDR2 FQNEAQ are derived from the germline V gene. V is pared back by 5 bases and J by 2 bases, with 13 bases lying between the germline termini. The CDR3 spans 15 residues, from the cysteine through the phenylalanine. The entry retains the CDR3 DNA only, 45 bases that are in frame from base 1.

The sequenced sample consisted of PBMCs. The sequence links TRBV7-8 to TRBJ1-5; the D segment could be TRBD1, given 5 matching bases. The TCR originated in a woman aged 40 to 50 in good health and CMV-seropositive. The CDR3 protein is CASSASAGRNQPQHF. DNA sequence: TGTGCCAGCAGCGCATCGGCAGGGCGCAATCAGCCCCAGCATTTT. The entire variable domain, with the stretches around the CDR3 drawn from the reference TRBV7-8 and TRBJ1-5 proteins, is GAGVSQSPRYKVAKRGQDVALRCDPISGHVSLFWYQQALGQGPEFLTYFQNEAQLDKSGLPSDRFFAERPEGSVSTLKIQRTQQEDSAVYLCASSASAGRNQPQHFGDGTRLSIL.